This TCR beta chain was observed in a study of neurological immune-mediated disorders. One entry per CDR3 protein results from TCRdb running MiXCR on the 5' RACE reads. The data hold 87,000 or so distinct CDR3 sequences, with 3.5% to 4% observed a single time. This clonotype has ten or more counts. The CDR3 length is 13 residues. V lost 0 bases and J 8 bases, leaving 9 bases between the germline ends. Germline V gene lookup returns CDR1 SGHTA and CDR2 FQGNSA. This receptor was identified in a woman between 18 and 30 years old with multiple sclerosis. The specimen sequenced was PBMCs. V usage is TRBV7-2 and J usage is TRBJ2-3, with TRBD2 as a possible D gene (5 bases). For the CDR3, the DNA is TGTGCCAGCAGCTTAGCGGACTCGAGTACGCAGTATTTT. Translation gives CASSLADSSTQYF.